Shown below are 9 T cell receptor beta chains from a single sample sequenced in a study of T-cell reconstitution after alpha-beta-depleted transplantation in children. Preparation of the TCRbeta library involved a method that used unique molecular identifiers. TCRdb analysed the PCR reads with MiXCR anew, one entry per CDR3 protein. The sample has about 260,000 distinct CDR3 sequences, about 9.9% seen once. Sequencing used peripheral blood, obtained 180 days after TCRalphabeta/CD19-depleted stem cell transplant. The source is a male patient between 2 and 15 years old who had a stem cell transplant for chronic granulomatous disease, so the T cells may come from the graft donor.

This clonotype was counted many times. V and J are TRBV11-2 and TRBJ2-3, with 13 bases aligning to TRBD2. CDR1 and CDR2 (germline): SGHAT, FQNNGV. J was trimmed by 5 bases and V by 5 bases; bases with no gene match: 7. This CDR3 has 16 amino acids. CDR3 bases: TGTGCCAGCAGCCTCGGACTAGCGGGAGCGGAAGATACGCAGTATTTT. It yields the protein CASSLGLAGAEDTQYF.

In its sample, this clonotype was seen many times. The chain uses TRBV29-1 and TRBJ2-5; D might be TRBD2 (5 bases). Germline V lookup: CDR1 SQVTM, CDR2 ANQGSEA. The V end was cut by 7 bases, the J end by 4 bases, with 13 bases between. This CDR3 has 12 residues. For the CDR3, the DNA is TGCAGCGGCGAGTTAGGGAGAGAGACCCAGTACTTC. As protein: CSGELGRETQYF.

This clonotype was counted ten times or more. The rearrangement joins TRBV5-6 to TRBJ2-7; 9 positions match TRBD1. In germline, CDR1 is SGHDT, CDR2 YYEEEE. V lost 4 bases, J lost 4 bases, and 6 bases stayed unmatched. The CDR3 totals 14 residues. This CDR3 is CASSTPGQGYEQYF. CDR3 sequence (DNA): TGTGCCAGCAGCACTCCGGGACAGGGATACGAGCAGTACTTC.

This clonotype was counted ten times or more. The rearrangement uses TRBV7-6 and TRBJ2-7, with TRBD2 matching over 8 bases. Germline-derived CDR1 and CDR2 are SGHVS and FNYEAQ. The V and J ends lost 4 bases and 2 bases, in that order; junction bases with no gene match: 7. CDR3 length: 15 amino acids. The CDR3 spells CASSSVAGPAYEQYF. The CDR3 DNA follows: TGTGCCAGCAGCTCCGTAGCGGGGCCCGCCTACGAGCAGTACTTC.

This clonotype has ten or more counts. The chain carries TRBV6-2 or TRBV6-3 and TRBJ2-2, with 10 bases that match TRBD2. After removal of 4 bases from V and 5 bases from J, the junction contained 7 bases not matched to a gene. The CDR3 covers 16 residues. CDR1 is MNHEY and CDR2 is SVGEGT in the germline V gene. The CDR3 DNA follows: TGTGCCAGCAGTTCGCAAGCGGGGGGGCGGACCGGGGAGCTGTTTTTT. Protein product: CASSSQAGGRTGELFF.

Points on this clonotype: The conserved phenylalanine or tryptophan normally closing the CDR3 is absent here, so this likely arose from a read error. This chain joins TRBV15 and TRBJ2-1; possibly TRBD2 for D (6 bases). CDR1 and CDR2 from the germline V gene are LNHNV and YYDKDF (reference sequence). The CDR3 runs to 15 residues. CDR3 loop: CATGRDYRGGNEQFL. The CDR3 coding sequence is TGTGCCACCGGCAGAGATTATCGGGGAGGCAATGAGCAGTTCTTG.

At least ten counts were recorded for this clonotype. The genes are TRBV2 and TRBJ2-3; no definite D call. Per germline, CDR1 SNHLY and CDR2 FYNNEI. The V end lost 7 bases, the J end lost 5 bases, and 4 bases lay between the germline ends. CDR3 length: 10 amino acids. CDR3 loop: CASKGDTQYF. The CDR3 DNA is TGTGCCAGCAAGGGAGATACGCAGTATTTT.

This clonotype occurred many times. This sequence joins TRBV5-5 and TRBJ2-3, with D possibly TRBD1 on 5 matching bases. Per the germline V gene, CDR1 is SGHKS and CDR2 is YYEKEE (reference sequence). This CDR3 spans 15 amino acids. V was trimmed by 1 base and J by 4 bases, leaving 13 bases between them. CDR3 coding DNA: TGTGCCAGCAGCTTGTCAGGGTTTATTGCAGATACGCAGTATTTT. This gives the protein CASSLSGFIADTQYF.

This clonotype was recorded many times. V gene TRBV15 combines with J gene TRBJ2-1; 12 bases are shared with TRBD2. Germline CDR1 and CDR2: LNHNV and YYDKDF (reference sequence). The trim removed 2 bases at V and 8 bases at J, leaving 4 bases unmatched. The CDR3 length is 15 residues. The CDR3 region is CATSRQLAGGYEQFF. The CDR3 DNA follows: TGTGCCACCAGCAGACAACTAGCGGGAGGCTATGAGCAGTTCTTC.